Below are 32 T cell receptor beta chains sequenced from a single sample in a study of long-term antiretroviral therapy in people with HIV. This was the immunoSEQ v3.0 assay at survey level. Some clones are missing from TCRdb's copy, which holds only in-frame ones; the method was immunoSEQ multiplex PCR. The sample contains around 40,000 clones, 86% of which appear only once. The input for sequencing was unsorted PBMCs, taken just before starting antiretroviral therapy. The receptors shown here come from a woman under 30 with HIV.

This sequence joins TRBV2 and TRBJ1-3, with TRBD1 matching 10 bases. V shed 2 bases and J 0 bases; nucleotides not matched to a gene: 1. In germline, CDR1 is SNHLY, CDR2 FYNNEI. CDR3 length: 16 amino acids. In DNA form, the CDR3 reads TGTGCCAGCAGTGAAAGGACAGGGGGCTCTGGAAACACCATATATTTT. This encodes CASSERTGGSGNTIYF. Combining the CDR3 with reference TRBV2 and TRBJ1-3 gives the whole variable domain EPEVTQTPSHQVTQMGQEVILRCVPISNHLYFYWYRQILGQKVEFLVSFYNNEISEKSEIFDDQFSVERPDGSNFTLKIRSTKLEDSAMYFCASSERTGGSGNTIYFGEGSWLTVV.

V and J are TRBV28 and TRBJ1-2; D possibly corresponds to TRBD1 (6 bases). The CDR3 covers 12 residues. In germline, CDR1 is MDHEN, CDR2 SYDVKM. The V end was cut by 11 bases, the J end by 6 bases, with 16 bases between. The DNA of the CDR3 is TGTGCCGGAGGGGGGAATCTAGATGGCTACACCTTC. Translation gives CAGGGNLDGYTF.

Relative to its sample, this clone is medium-sized (0.01 to 0.1%). J is TRBJ2-7 and V is TRBV16, with D perhaps matching TRBD2 (5 bases). Germline CDR1 and CDR2: KGHSY and FQNENV. The CDR3 covers 11 residues. Between the trimmed V and J ends, which lost 4 bases and 5 bases, there was a span of 6 bases. The CDR3 loop reads CASSPRDEQYF. CDR3 coding DNA: TGTGCCAGCAGCCCGCGGGACGAGCAGTACTTC.

This clone was seen more than once but under ten times. CDR3 sequence reads: CASSAGQGARGYTF. CDR3 in DNA: TGTGCCAGCAGTGCCGGACAGGGGGCGCGAGGCTACACCTTC. The genes are TRBV2 and TRBJ1-2, with TRBD1 matching 11 bases. After removal of 4 bases from V and 8 bases from J, the junction contained 6 bases not matched to a gene. Germline assignment: CDR1 SNHLY and CDR2 FYNNEI. The CDR3 is 14 residues long.

This chain connects TRBV14 to TRBJ1-1; D is ambiguous. Trimming took 1 base from V and 0 from J, leaving 6 bases between them. This CDR3 has 14 residues. The V gene's germline CDR1 is SGHDN and CDR2 FVKESK. The CDR3 region has the DNA TGTGCCAGCAGCCAAGTCATGATGAACACTGAAGCTTTCTTT. Protein sequence: CASSQVMMNTEAFF.

This chain links TRBV6-5 with TRBJ1-1; D not certain. Per germline, CDR1 MNHEY and CDR2 SVGAGI. The CDR3 runs to 13 residues. V gave up 2 bases and J gave up 3 bases, with 7 bases separating them. In DNA form, the CDR3 reads TGTGCCAGCAGTTACACTTACGACACTGAAGCTTTCTTT. Its translation is CASSYTYDTEAFF.

The chain recombines TRBV5-6 with TRBJ2-5, with 9 bases fitting TRBD1. The CDR3 covers 16 residues. In germline, CDR1 is SGHDT, CDR2 YYEEEE. Trimming at V came to 2 bases and at J to 1 base, leaving 6 bases not matched to a gene. CDR3 nucleotide sequence: TGTGCCAGCAGCTTCAGGACAGGGGTCCGCCAAGAGACCCAGTACTTC. It translates to CASSFRTGVRQETQYF. Drawing the rest from reference TRBV5-6 and TRBJ2-5, the complete variable domain is DAGVTQSPTHLIKTRGQQVTLRCSPKSGHDTVSWYQQALGQGPQFIFQYYEEEERQRGNFPDRFSGHQFPNYSSELNVNALLLGDSALYLCASSFRTGVRQETQYFGPGTRLLVL.

This chain joins TRBV28 and TRBJ2-5; D is undetermined. The last part of the DNA fits TRBJ2-7 better; the J call may be wrong. This CDR3 has 12 amino acids. The germline V gene encodes CDR1 MDHEN and CDR2 SYDVKM. Here the CDR3 DNA reads TGTGCCAGCAGTTTAGTAAACTACGAGCAGTACTTC. Protein product: CASSLVNYEQYF.

In the case of this clone: The same CDR3 can be traced to other DNA sequences in this sample. J is TRBJ2-1 and V is TRBV15; TRBD2 matches 7 bases. Germline V CDR1 and CDR2: LNHNV, YYDKDF (reference sequence). V shed 2 bases, J shed 5 bases, and the junction held 3 bases outside the gene matches. This CDR3 contains 14 residues. The CDR3 region has the DNA TGTGCCACCAGCAGACCGGGACTAAACAATGAGCAGTTCTTC. Amino acid sequence: CATSRPGLNNEQFF.

CDR3 bases: TGCGCCAGCAGCTTTAGCGGGAATCAAGAGACCCAGTACTTC. Translating it yields CASSFSGNQETQYF. The J gene is TRBJ2-5, the V gene TRBV5-1; 8 nucleotides match TRBD2. Germline loops: CDR1 SGHRS, CDR2 YFSETQ. The junction had 2 bases not matched to a gene; V was cut back by 2 bases and J by 2 bases. The CDR3 length is 14 residues.

The chain couples TRBV19 to TRBJ2-2, with D unclear. This CDR3 is 15 amino acids long. Looked up from germline, CDR1 is LNHDA and CDR2 is SQIVND (reference sequence). Trimming removed 0 bases at V and 1 base at J, with 6 bases between. CDR3: CASSIERQNTGELFF. The CDR3 nucleotides are TGTGCCAGTAGTATAGAGAGGCAGAACACCGGGGAGCTGTTTTTT.

CDR3 protein: CASGTGPWDIQYF. CDR3 sequence (DNA): TGTGCCAGCGGGACAGGACCATGGGACATTCAGTACTTC. This chain links TRBV27 with TRBJ2-4; 8 bases fit TRBD1. This CDR3 contains 13 residues. V was pared by 8 bases and J by 8 bases, with 8 bases of the junction left unmatched. Germline V gene data show CDR1 as MNHEY and CDR2 as SMNVEV (reference sequence).

The genes are TRBV27 and TRBJ2-6, with TRBD2 identical over 11 bases. V dropped 3 bases and J dropped 4; count of bases not matched to a gene: 11. From germline, CDR1 is MNHEY and CDR2 SMNVEV (reference sequence). This CDR3 spans 19 amino acids. The CDR3 DNA reads TGTGCCAGCAGTTTCGTTAGCGGGAGGGCCTATTGGGGGGCCAACGTCCTGACTTTC. Translation gives CASSFVSGRAYWGANVLTF.

This clone was recorded a few times. The J gene is TRBJ1-5, the V gene TRBV20-1; TRBD1 is a possible D gene (5 bases). The germline V gene encodes CDR1 DFQATT and CDR2 SNEGSKA (reference sequence). V was trimmed by 3 bases and J by 6 bases, leaving 6 bases between them. The CDR3 consists of 11 residues. This chain's CDR3 is CSARGGQPQHF. In DNA, the CDR3 is TGCAGTGCTAGGGGGGGTCAGCCCCAGCATTTT.

V gene TRBV27 combines with J gene TRBJ2-1; 10 bases align to TRBD2. Germline V lookup: CDR1 MNHEY, CDR2 SMNVEV (reference sequence). This CDR3 comprises 14 residues. V dropped 4 bases and J dropped 7; count of bases not matched to a gene: 4. The CDR3 DNA follows: TGTGCCAGCAGTTCTAGCGGGAGTTATAATGAGCAGTTCTTC. Its protein product is CASSSSGSYNEQFF.

This clone was seen once. The gene calls are TRBV20-1 and TRBJ2-5; D uncertain. The V gene's germline CDR1 is DFQATT and CDR2 SNEGSKA (reference sequence). Trimming took off 6 bases at V and 4 bases at J, with 9 bases between the two ends. This CDR3 is built from 11 residues. The CDR3 region is CSARRGETQYF. The CDR3 nucleotides read TGCAGTGCCAGGCGTGGAGAGACCCAGTACTTC.

The chain uses TRBV9 and TRBJ2-1; 16 positions match TRBD2. The germline gives CDR1 SGDLS, CDR2 YYNGEE. Trimming removed 4 bases from V and 5 bases from J; junction bases left unmatched: 9. The CDR3 has 18 residues. As DNA, the CDR3 is TGTGCCAGCAGCCAGGGACTAGCGGGAGGGGAGTGGGACAATGAGCAGTTCTTC. It yields the protein CASSQGLAGGEWDNEQFF.

The chain has TRBV6-1 and TRBJ2-7; TRBD1 might be the D (6 bases). This CDR3 region has 13 residues. Per the germline V gene, CDR1 is MNHNS and CDR2 is SASEGT. V lost 4 bases, J lost 3 bases, and 10 bases lay in between. CDR3 DNA sequence: TGTGCCAGCAGTGCATTACAGGGCTACGAGCAGTACTTC. Translated: CASSALQGYEQYF.

The CDR3 DNA reads TGTGCCAGCAGGGGACTAGGCTCCTACGAGCAGTACTTC. Its translation: CASRGLGSYEQYF. This sequence joins TRBV6-6 and TRBJ2-7, with 8 bases aligning to TRBD2. The V segment lost 6 bases and the J segment 0 bases; nucleotides outside the gene matches: 1. The CDR3 is 13 residues long. CDR1 is MNHNY, CDR2 SVGAGI, per germline (reference sequence).

The chain has TRBV18 and TRBJ2-6, with TRBD1 as a possible D gene (6 bases). The germline V and J ends were trimmed by 6 bases and 1 base, with 10 bases remaining between them. The CDR3 sequence is 15 residues long. The germline V gene encodes CDR1 KGHSH and CDR2 LQKENI. Here the CDR3 reads CASSPTGSGANVLTF. The CDR3 DNA sequence: TGTGCCAGCTCTCCCACAGGGTCTGGGGCCAACGTCCTGACTTTC. The variable domain in full, completed from reference TRBV18 and TRBJ2-6, reads NAGVMQNPRHLVRRRGQEARLRCSPMKGHSHVYWYRQLPEEGLKFMVYLQKENIIDESGMPKERFSAEFPKEGPSILRIQQVVRGDSAAYFCASSPTGSGANVLTFGAGSRLTVL.

The gene calls are TRBV7-8 and TRBJ2-3, with D unclear. Trimming removed 1 base at V and 1 base at J, with 3 bases between. Germline-derived CDR1 and CDR2 are SGHVS and FQNEAQ. The CDR3 sequence is 13 residues long. CDR3 sequence reads: CASSLGGTDTQYF. The CDR3 nucleotides are TGTGCCAGCAGCTTAGGAGGCACAGATACGCAGTATTTT. The full variable domain, with the rest looked up from reference TRBV7-8 and TRBJ2-3, is GAGVSQSPRYKVAKRGQDVALRCDPISGHVSLFWYQQALGQGPEFLTYFQNEAQLDKSGLPSDRFFAERPEGSVSTLKIQRTQQEDSAVYLCASSLGGTDTQYFGPGTRLTVL.

The chain uses TRBV13 and TRBJ2-3, with TRBD2 matching over 15 bases. The CDR3 totals 18 residues. The junction had 13 bases not matched to a gene; V was cut back by 5 bases and J by 7 bases. Per germline, CDR1 PRHDT and CDR2 FYEKMQ (reference sequence). The CDR3: CASSPHDPGLAGGNTQYF. CDR3 coding DNA: TGTGCCAGCAGCCCGCACGACCCGGGACTAGCGGGAGGCAATACGCAGTATTTT.

The rearrangement links TRBV11-2 to TRBJ1-2; D is perhaps TRBD1 (6 bases). Trimming pared 5 bases from V and 7 bases from J, leaving 11 bases between. CDR1 is SGHAT, CDR2 FQNNGV, per germline. The CDR3 loop spans 12 amino acids. CDR3 DNA sequence: TGTGCCAGCAGCCCACAGGGTTTTGGCTACACCTTC. It encodes CASSPQGFGYTF. The full variable domain, in which reference TRBV11-2 and TRBJ1-2 provide the parts outside the CDR3, is EAGVAQSPRYKIIEKRQSVAFWCNPISGHATLYWYQQILGQGPKLLIQFQNNGVVDDSQLPKDRFSAERLKGVDSTLKIQPAKLEDSAVYLCASSPQGFGYTFGSGTRLTVV.

This chain links TRBV19 with TRBJ2-7; D might be TRBD1 (6 bases). The CDR3 consists of 15 residues. V shed 0 bases and J shed 5 bases, with 14 bases lying between them. Germline assignment: CDR1 LNHDA and CDR2 SQIVND (reference sequence). CDR3 coding DNA: TGTGCCAGTAGTATAGACGCGGCAGGGGAAGACGAGCAGTACTTC. Encoded protein: CASSIDAAGEDEQYF.

The J gene is TRBJ2-3, the V gene TRBV9, with unresolved D. This CDR3 comprises 13 residues. The V end lost 4 bases, the J end lost 0 bases, and 6 bases lay between the germline ends. The germline V gene has CDR1 SGDLS and CDR2 YYNGEE. Here the CDR3 DNA reads TGTGCCAGCAGCACTGTCAGCACAGATACGCAGTATTTT. It codes for CASSTVSTDTQYF.

This chain uses TRBV13 with TRBJ2-1; the D is unclear. V dropped 6 bases and J dropped 8 bases, with 14 bases sitting between them. CDR1 PRHDT and CDR2 FYEKMQ come from the germline V gene (reference sequence). This CDR3 comprises 13 residues. Here the CDR3 DNA reads TGTGCCAGCAGTCTGGCAGCTTGGCATGAGCAGTTCTTC. Protein: CASSLAAWHEQFF. The full variable domain, in which reference TRBV13 and TRBJ2-1 provide the parts outside the CDR3, is AAGVIQSPRHLIKEKRETATLKCYPIPRHDTVYWYQQGPGQDPQFLISFYEKMQSDKGSIPDRFSAQQFSDYHSELNMSSLELGDSALYFCASSLAAWHEQFFGPGTRLTVL.

The V gene is TRBV18, the J gene TRBJ1-5; D gene uncertain. The CDR3 is 13 amino acids. V lost 2 bases and J lost 1, with 3 bases in between. Germline lookup yields CDR1 KGHSH and CDR2 LQKENI. The CDR3 nucleotides are TGTGCCAGCTCACCAGGGAGCAATCAGCCCCAGCATTTT. As protein: CASSPGSNQPQHF. Using reference TRBV18 and TRBJ1-5 for the parts outside the CDR3, the full variable domain is NAGVMQNPRHLVRRRGQEARLRCSPMKGHSHVYWYRQLPEEGLKFMVYLQKENIIDESGMPKERFSAEFPKEGPSILRIQQVVRGDSAAYFCASSPGSNQPQHFGDGTRLSIL.

The genes are TRBV19 and TRBJ1-2, with D possibly being TRBD1 (5 bases). V dropped 3 bases and J dropped 6 bases, with 8 bases sitting between them. This CDR3 is 12 amino acids long. CDR1 is LNHDA and CDR2 is SQIVND in the germline V gene (reference sequence). CDR3 coding DNA: TGTGCCAGTAGTATGTTAGGGGATGGCTACACCTTC. It specifies CASSMLGDGYTF.

The rearrangement uses TRBV18 and TRBJ2-7; D tentatively reads TRBD1 or TRBD2 (7 bases each). The CDR3 is 15 amino acids. V lost 5 bases, J lost 2 bases, and 16 bases lay in between. Germline lookup yields CDR1 KGHSH and CDR2 LQKENI. CDR3: CASSLNQGGTYEQYF. The CDR3 DNA sequence: TGTGCCAGCTCATTGAACCAGGGGGGGACCTACGAGCAGTACTTC.

This clone was observed once. This chain joins TRBV5-4 and TRBJ1-2; D not resolved. The V end lost 2 bases, the J end lost 6 bases, and 14 bases lay between the germline ends. The CDR3 runs to 14 residues. From germline, CDR1 is SGHNT and CDR2 YYREEE (reference sequence). CDR3 sequence (DNA): TGTGCCAGCAGCTTTGTCTCCAGCGGGGATGGCTACACCTTC. The encoded protein is CASSFVSSGDGYTF.

Here the CDR3 reads CASSEDRQAFEKLFF. The CDR3 region has the DNA TGCGCCAGCAGCGAAGACAGGCAGGCCTTCGAAAAACTGTTTTTT. The chain has TRBV5-1 and TRBJ1-4, with D tentatively TRBD1 (6 bases). The germline gives CDR1 SGHRS, CDR2 YFSETQ. V dropped 4 bases and J dropped 8 bases, with 18 bases sitting between them. The CDR3 totals 15 residues.

The chain employs TRBV27 and TRBJ2-7; 8 bases line up with TRBD2. This CDR3 spans 14 amino acids. The trim removed 0 bases at V and 6 bases at J, leaving 4 bases unmatched. CDR1 MNHEY and CDR2 SMNVEV come from the germline V gene (reference sequence). For the CDR3, the DNA is TGTGCCAGCAGTTTATCCCCCCTAGCGGGCGAGCAGTACTTC. Amino acids: CASSLSPLAGEQYF.